This T cell receptor (beta chain) was captured by sequencing in a study of identical twins. Study conclusions and caveats: Monozygotic twins shared more out-of-frame TCR alpha than recombination models predicted.

V trimming: 5 bases; J trimming: 3 bases; junction bases outside the gene matches: 6. From germline, CDR1 is MDHEN and CDR2 SYDVKM. CDR3 length equals 15 residues. This clonotype has only a few counts. Its target is unknown. TCRdb recomputed calls from the 5' RACE reads with MiXCR, one row per CDR3 protein. The sample holds around 480,000 distinct CDR3 sequences, 14% seen once. The same data also went into a second study, on yellow fever vaccine responses in identical twins.

The sequencing input was CD4+ T cells sorted from blood. The rearrangement joins TRBV28 to TRBJ2-3; 9 bases map to TRBD1. This sequence was found in a young woman in good health. The CDR3 DNA sequence: TGTGCCAGCAGTGTAGAGGGACAGGGAACAGATACGCAGTATTTT. Protein sequence: CASSVEGQGTDTQYF.